This is a list of T cell receptor beta chains from one sample in a study of blood T cell repertoires in COVID-19. Sequenced by immunoSEQ multiplex PCR; TCRdb stores in-frame clones only, minus some. The sample contains about 160,000 clones, around 84% of which appear only once. The source material was peripheral blood. All receptors come from a human donor with acute or convalescent COVID-19. The donor label of this sample is uncertain. Both conserved end residues are part of each CDR3. A D gene is named only where the DNA matches it firmly. Clone size is given for some rows only: seen once, a few or many times, or a class if the clone is expanded.

>.|.|TRBV6-5|TRBJ2-5
TGTGCCAGCAGTTACTCGGGCGGGCAAGAGACCCAGTACTTC
CASSYSGGQETQYF
>.|.|TRBV5-4|TRBJ1-6
TGTGCCAGCAGCTTGGCGGGGATTTCCCCTTATAATTCACCCCTCCACTTT
CASSLAGISPYNSPLHF
>.|.|TRBV5-6|TRBJ1-5
TGTGCCAGCAGCTTTTTCGGTGGGCCGCGCAATCAGCCCCAGCATTTT
CASSFFGGPRNQPQHF
>.|.|TRBV3-1/TRBV3-2|TRBJ2-2
TGTGCCAGCAGCCAATGGGGGCTCGACACCGGGGAGCTGTTTTTT
CASSQWGLDTGELFF
>.|TRBD2|TRBV5-4|TRBJ2-1
TGTGCCAGCAGCTGGCGACTAGCGGGGGGGCCGATGGCCTACAATGAGCAGTTCTTC
CASSWRLAGGPMAYNEQFF
>.|TRBD1|TRBV24-1|TRBJ2-3
TGTGCCACGGGGAAGGCCGGGACAGGGGGCGTCGGGTCAGATACGCAGTATTTT
CATGKAGTGGVGSDTQYF
>many|TRBD1|TRBV19|TRBJ1-5
TGTGCCAGTAGTGCTGTTTGGCAGGGGGGTAATCAGCCCCAGCATTTT
CASSAVWQGGNQPQHF
>once|.|TRBV6-2/TRBV6-3|TRBJ1-1
TGTGCCAGCAGTTACTCGACGGTCAGGGGCGCTGAAGCTTTCTTT
CASSYSTVRGAEAFF
>once|TRBD2|TRBV5-5|TRBJ2-2
TGTGCCAGCAGCTTGCGGCCTAGCGGGGGAAACACCGGGGAGCTGTTTTTT
CASSLRPSGGNTGELFF
>.|TRBD1|TRBV7-2|TRBJ2-1
TGTGCCAGCAGCTTCGACAGGGGGCGGAATGAGCAGTTCTTC
CASSFDRGRNEQFF
>.|.|TRBV7-2|TRBJ2-2
TGTGCCAGCAGCCCGCAGGGGGGAAGGACCGGGGAGCTGTTTTTT
CASSPQGGRTGELFF
>.|.|TRBV7-3|TRBJ1-1
TGTGCCAGCAGCCAGGGACAGAACACTGAAGCTTTCTTT
CASSQGQNTEAFF
>.|TRBD1|TRBV29-1|TRBJ1-2
TGCAGCGTACCGGGACAGACAATCTATGGCTACACCTTC
CSVPGQTIYGYTF
>.|.|TRBV27|TRBJ2-6
TGTGCCAGCAGTCCATCGGACACTTCCGGGGCCAACGTCCTGACTTTC
CASSPSDTSGANVLTF
>few|.|TRBV18|TRBJ1-2
TGTGCCAGCTCACCAAGGGAGTTCAACTATGGCTACACCTTC
CASSPREFNYGYTF
>.|.|TRBV20-1|TRBJ1-2
TGCAGTGCTAGATCCTCGGGTGGCTACACCTTC
CSARSSGGYTF
>.|TRBD1|TRBV18|TRBJ1-2
TGTGCCAGCTCACCAGGGACAGGAGTTAACTATGGCTACACCTTC
CASSPGTGVNYGYTF
>.|TRBD1|TRBV7-3|TRBJ2-1
TGTGCCAGCAGCTTAACGGGACAGGGGGCGATAGGGTCCTACAATGAGCAGTTCTTC
CASSLTGQGAIGSYNEQFF
>.|TRBD1|TRBV19|TRBJ2-1
TGTGCCAGTAGGCAGGGACAGTTTAGCTCCTACAATGAGCAGTTCTTC
CASRQGQFSSYNEQFF